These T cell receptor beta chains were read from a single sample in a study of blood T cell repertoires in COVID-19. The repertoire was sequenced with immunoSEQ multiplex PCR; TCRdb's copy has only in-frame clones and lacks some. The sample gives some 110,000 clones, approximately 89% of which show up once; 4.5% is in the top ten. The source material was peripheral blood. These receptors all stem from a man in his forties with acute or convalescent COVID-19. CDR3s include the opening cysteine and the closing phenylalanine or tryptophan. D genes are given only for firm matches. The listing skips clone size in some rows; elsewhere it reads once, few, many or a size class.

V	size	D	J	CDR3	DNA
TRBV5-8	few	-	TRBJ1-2	CASSPHTGGGGSGYTF	TGTGCCAGCAGCCCACATACCGGCGGGGGAGGGAGCGGCTACACCTTC
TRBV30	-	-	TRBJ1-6	CAWKIQGIDNSPLHF	TGTGCCTGGAAAATACAGGGTATAGATAATTCACCCCTCCACTTT
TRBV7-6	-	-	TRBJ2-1	CASSSAGSSYNEQFF	TGTGCCAGCAGCTCCGCGGGGAGCTCCTACAATGAGCAGTTCTTC
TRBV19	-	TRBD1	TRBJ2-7	CASSMGQFYEQYF	TGTGCCAGTAGTATGGGACAGTTCTACGAGCAGTACTTC
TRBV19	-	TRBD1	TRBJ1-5	CASTLGQVERPQHF	TGTGCCAGTACCCTCGGACAGGTCGAGCGGCCCCAGCATTTT
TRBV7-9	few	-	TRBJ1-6	CASSLAHGWMAYNSPLHF	TGTGCCAGCAGCTTAGCCCACGGGTGGATGGCCTATAATTCACCCCTCCACTTT
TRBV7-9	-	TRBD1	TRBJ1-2	CASSLASGTGKSGGYTF	TGTGCCAGCAGCTTAGCTTCCGGGACAGGGAAGAGTGGGGGCTACACCTTC
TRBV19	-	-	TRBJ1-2	CASSIPTYGYTF	TGTGCCAGTAGTATCCCAACATATGGCTACACCTTC
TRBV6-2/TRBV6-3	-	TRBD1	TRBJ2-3	CASSYEIGQGSTDTQYF	TGTGCCAGCAGTTACGAGATTGGACAGGGCAGCACAGATACGCAGTATTTT
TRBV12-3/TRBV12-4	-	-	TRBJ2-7	CASSLNSNEQYF	TGTGCCAGCAGTTTAAACAGTAACGAGCAGTACTTC
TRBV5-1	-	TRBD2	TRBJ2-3	CASRGLAGGNTDTQYF	TGCGCCAGCCGCGGACTAGCGGGAGGGAACACAGATACGCAGTATTTT
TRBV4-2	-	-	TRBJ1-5	CASSQDEGEGQPQHF	TGTGCCAGCAGCCAAGATGAGGGGGAGGGTCAGCCCCAGCATTTT
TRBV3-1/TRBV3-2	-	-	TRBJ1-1	CASSLVSGDNEAFF	TGTGCCAGCAGCCTGGTGTCGGGGGATAATGAAGCTTTCTTT
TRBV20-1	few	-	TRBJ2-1	CSALQGNEQFF	TGCAGTGCTTTACAGGGCAATGAGCAGTTCTTC
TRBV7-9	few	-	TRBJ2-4	CASSSTGQLAKNIQYF	TGTGCCAGCAGCTCAACAGGACAACTAGCCAAAAACATTCAGTACTTC
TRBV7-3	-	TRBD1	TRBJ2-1	CASSPGQGADEQFF	TGTGCCAGCAGCCCAGGACAGGGGGCCGATGAGCAGTTCTTC
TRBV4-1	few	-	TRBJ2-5	CASSKGRGGDQETQYF	TGCGCCAGCAGCAAAGGGCGAGGGGGAGACCAAGAGACCCAGTACTTC
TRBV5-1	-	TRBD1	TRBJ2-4	CASSWTGAENIQYF	TGCGCCAGCAGCTGGACAGGGGCCGAAAACATTCAGTACTTC
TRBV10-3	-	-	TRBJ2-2	CAISLSTGELFF	TGTGCCATCAGCCTTAGTACCGGGGAGCTGTTTTTT
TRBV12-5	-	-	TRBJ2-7	CASGQQGWEQYF	TGTGCTAGTGGTCAACAGGGTTGGGAGCAGTACTTC
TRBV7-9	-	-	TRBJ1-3	CAYGGKASGNTIYF	TGTGCCTACGGAGGGAAGGCTTCTGGAAACACCATATATTTT
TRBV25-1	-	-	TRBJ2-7	CASSVYRDAVEQYF	TGTGCCAGCAGTGTCTACAGGGATGCGGTCGAGCAGTACTTC
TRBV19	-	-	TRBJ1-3	CASSIAESSGNTIYF	TGTGCCAGTAGTATAGCGGAGAGCTCTGGAAACACCATATATTTT
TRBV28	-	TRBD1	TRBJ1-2	CASSRTGSPYYGYTF	TGTGCCAGCAGTCGGACAGGGAGTCCCTACTATGGCTACACCTTC